One sample yielded the 30 T cell receptor beta chains listed below, sequenced in a study of control samples from healthy donors and cancer patients. Here immunoSEQ multiplex PCR was the method, and the copy in TCRdb shows in-frame clones only, minus some. Altogether about 150,000 clones are present, just under 95% being singletons, with the ten largest covering about 5%. Material for sequencing was blood. The receptors were sampled from a man between 35 and 55 years old in good health.

This sequence joins TRBV7-8 and TRBJ2-5, with D perhaps matching TRBD2 (5 bases). V lost 5 bases and J lost 10, with 20 bases in between. Germline V gene lookup returns CDR1 SGHVS and CDR2 FQNEAQ. The CDR3 sequence is 14 residues long. The CDR3 loop reads CASSPDSLISFQYF. The CDR3 DNA is TGTGCCAGCAGCCCGGACTCCCTCATTAGTTTCCAGTACTTC.

J is TRBJ1-2 and V is TRBV24-1, with D maybe TRBD1 (5 bases). In germline, CDR1 is KGHDR, CDR2 SFDVKD. V was shortened by 9 bases and J by 6 bases, with 10 bases between the two germline ends. The CDR3 spans 11 residues. CDR3 in DNA: TGTGCCACCTCGGGGACGGATGGCTACACCTTC. It yields the protein CATSGTDGYTF.

This chain uses TRBV11-3 with TRBJ1-2; the match to TRBD1 covers 9 bases. The CDR3 loop spans 17 amino acids. V was pared by 1 base and J by 3 bases, with 9 bases of the junction left unmatched. Per the germline V gene, CDR1 is SGHNT and CDR2 is YENEEA. The CDR3 reads CASSLVGYRGRYYGYTF. CDR3 bases: TGTGCCAGCAGCTTAGTAGGATACAGGGGGCGCTACTATGGCTACACCTTC.

The chain links TRBV6-1 to TRBJ2-3; no clear D gene. The CDR3 length is 15 residues. Looked up from germline, CDR1 is MNHNS and CDR2 is SASEGT. The germline V and J ends were trimmed by 0 bases and 5 bases, with 12 bases remaining between them. The DNA for the CDR3 is TGTGCCAGCAGTGAAGCGCTCGGCAGAGAAGATACGCAGTATTTT. Translation gives CASSEALGREDTQYF.

The genes are TRBV12-5 and TRBJ2-6; a weak D match, TRBD1 (5 bases). V lost 7 bases, J lost 0 bases, and 7 bases lay in between. The CDR3 runs 14 residues. CDR1 LGHNT and CDR2 FRNRAP come from the germline V gene. CDR3 bases: TGTGCTAGTGCCCAGGGCTCTGGGGCCAACGTCCTGACTTTC. Translation gives CASAQGSGANVLTF.

The V and J genes are TRBV2 and TRBJ1-5; D not certain. This CDR3 has 16 residues. Germline V gene sequence: CDR1 SNHLY, CDR2 FYNNEI. With 2 bases removed from V and 0 bases from J, the gap between germline ends came to 11 bases. In nucleotides, the CDR3 is TGTGCCAGCAGTGAACGGGCAGTGCTTAGCAATCAGCCCCAGCATTTT. Amino acids: CASSERAVLSNQPQHF.

This chain connects TRBV4-3 to TRBJ1-5, with TRBD1 identical over 8 bases. Germline V gene data show CDR1 as LGHNA and CDR2 as YSLEER. The CDR3 runs 15 residues. Trimming took 1 base from V and 3 from J; bases not matched to a gene: 2. This chain's CDR3 is CASSQGTGHNQPQHF. The CDR3 DNA reads as TGCGCCAGCAGCCAAGGGACAGGGCACAATCAGCCCCAGCATTTT.

This chain links TRBV13 with TRBJ1-1; 8 bases align to TRBD1. Trimming at V came to 0 bases and at J to 6 bases, leaving 9 bases not matched to a gene. Germline lookup yields CDR1 PRHDT and CDR2 FYEKMQ (reference sequence). This CDR3 has 16 residues. The CDR3 spells CASSLGPRTGSSEAFF. The CDR3 DNA follows: TGTGCCAGCAGCTTAGGGCCACGGACAGGGTCTTCTGAAGCTTTCTTT.

The V gene is TRBV2, the J gene TRBJ1-2, with D possibly TRBD1 on 5 matching bases. Germline CDR1 and CDR2: SNHLY and FYNNEI. The V gene lost 2 bases and the J gene lost 7 bases, with 14 bases spanning the gap. The CDR3 runs 14 residues. CDR3: CASSESPGLLGYTF. Written as DNA, the CDR3 is TGTGCCAGCAGTGAATCCCCAGGGTTGCTTGGCTACACCTTC.

The V and J genes are TRBV2 and TRBJ1-3; D is ambiguous. The length of the CDR3 is 14 residues. V lost 7 bases and J 0 bases, leaving 10 bases between the germline ends. The germline CDR1 and CDR2 sequences are SNHLY and FYNNEI. The CDR3 loop is CASMKEYSGNTIYF. CDR3 DNA: TGTGCCAGCATGAAGGAGTACTCTGGAAACACCATATATTTT. The variable domain in full, with the rest retrieved from reference TRBV2 and TRBJ1-3, is EPEVTQTPSHQVTQMGQEVILRCVPISNHLYFYWYRQILGQKVEFLVSFYNNEISEKSEIFDDQFSVERPDGSNFTLKIRSTKLEDSAMYFCASMKEYSGNTIYFGEGSWLTVV.

The CDR3 loop is CASSMGTANYGYTF. The CDR3 bases are TGTGCCAGTAGTATGGGGACGGCCAACTATGGCTACACCTTC. The chain recombines TRBV19 with TRBJ1-2; maybe TRBD1 (5 bases). Germline CDR1 reads LNHDA; CDR2 reads SQIVND (reference sequence). The V end lost 3 bases, the J end lost 2 bases, and 10 bases lay between the germline ends. CDR3 length equals 14 residues.

This clone was counted once. The chain combines TRBV4-1 with TRBJ1-6; the D is unclear. The CDR3 runs to 18 residues. Germline assignment: CDR1 MGHRA and CDR2 YSYEKL. V was pared by 3 bases and J by 0 bases, with 15 bases between. The CDR3 bases are TGCGCCAGCAGCCACCCAGGACGGTCGAGCTCCTATAATTCACCCCTCCACTTT. This gives the protein CASSHPGRSSSYNSPLHF.

The chain employs TRBV7-9 and TRBJ1-2; TRBD1 aligns across 7 bases. CDR3 length: 13 amino acids. V trimming: 5 bases; J trimming: 4 bases; junction bases outside the gene matches: 4. Looked up from germline, CDR1 is SEHNR and CDR2 is FQNEAQ (reference sequence). This CDR3 is CASSLGTAYGYTF. For the CDR3, the DNA is TGTGCCAGCAGCCTTGGGACAGCCTATGGCTACACCTTC.

The chain combines TRBV5-1 with TRBJ2-1, with D tentatively TRBD1 or TRBD2 (5 bases each). This CDR3 comprises 15 residues. The V and J ends lost 4 bases and 0 bases respectively, with 11 bases between them. Germline CDR1 SGHRS, CDR2 YFSETQ. The CDR3, as DNA: TGCGCCAGCAGCGGTAGCGACAGCTCCTACAATGAGCAGTTCTTC. Protein sequence: CASSGSDSSYNEQFF. The complete variable domain, with remaining parts taken from reference TRBV5-1 and TRBJ2-1, reads KAGVTQTPRYLIKTRGQQVTLSCSPISGHRSVSWYQQTPGQGLQFLFEYFSETQRNKGNFPGRFSGRQFSNSRSEMNVSTLELGDSALYLCASSGSDSSYNEQFFGPGTRLTVL.

The genes are TRBV19 and TRBJ1-5; unclear D gene. This CDR3 has 16 residues. Trimming left V 5 bases short and J 1 base short, with 15 bases between. CDR1 is LNHDA and CDR2 is SQIVND in the germline V gene (reference sequence). CDR3 sequence reads: CASSPIGEGSNQPQHF. CDR3 coding DNA: TGTGCCAGTAGTCCTATCGGTGAGGGAAGCAATCAGCCCCAGCATTTT.

This chain uses TRBV3-1 (or the pseudogene TRBV3-2) with TRBJ1-4; D remains unclear. V lost 4 bases to trimming and J lost 0 bases, with 12 bases between them. The CDR3 contains 16 residues. Germline CDR1 LGHDT, CDR2 YNNKEL (reference sequence). The CDR3 loop reads CASSPTPFATNEKLFF. In DNA form, the CDR3 reads TGTGCCAGCAGCCCGACACCTTTTGCAACTAATGAAAAACTGTTTTTT.

V usage is TRBV7-9 and J usage is TRBJ1-2; a possible D gene is TRBD1 (5 bases). This CDR3 is built from 13 residues. Trimming cost V 5 bases and J 6 bases, with 13 bases left between them. Germline CDR1 SEHNR, CDR2 FQNEAQ (reference sequence). The CDR3 spells CASSPGRVDGYTF. The DNA for the CDR3 is TGTGCCAGCAGCCCGGGCAGGGTTGATGGCTACACCTTC.

The gene calls are TRBV27 and TRBJ2-2; D is possibly TRBD2 (6 bases). The V and J ends lost 5 bases and 0 bases respectively, with 22 bases between them. The CDR3 has 19 residues. Germline V gives CDR1 MNHEY, CDR2 SMNVEV (reference sequence). CDR3 protein: CASSNPRGTLSANTGELFF. DNA of the CDR3: TGTGCCAGCAGTAATCCCCGAGGGACTTTGTCAGCGAACACCGGGGAGCTGTTTTTT.

This clone turned up a few times. Written as DNA, the CDR3 is TGTGCCAGCAGCTTAACTGACAGGGCCCTCGGTTCGCCCCAGCATTTT. This sequence encodes CASSLTDRALGSPQHF. This sequence joins TRBV7-2 and TRBJ1-5, with 7 bases aligning to TRBD1. The CDR3 covers 16 residues. Germline V gives CDR1 SGHTA, CDR2 FQGNSA. The V and J ends lost 2 bases and 9 bases, in that order; junction bases with no gene match: 13.

The chain uses TRBV4-3 and TRBJ1-4; D is unresolved. V shed 1 base and J shed 5 bases, with 11 bases lying between them. This CDR3 contains 15 residues. The germline V gene encodes CDR1 LGHNA and CDR2 YSLEER. CDR3 amino acids: CASSQGPYRNEKLFF. DNA of the CDR3: TGCGCCAGCAGCCAAGGGCCCTACCGAAATGAAAAACTGTTTTTT.

Here the CDR3 DNA reads TGTGCCAGCACCCTCTTGGGGACAGGCAATCAGCCCCAGCATTTT. Its translation: CASTLLGTGNQPQHF. J is TRBJ1-5 and V is TRBV6-6; TRBD1 aligns across 7 bases. The CDR3 sequence is 15 residues long. The ends lost 7 bases at V and 2 bases at J; junction bases unmatched: 8. Germline V gene data show CDR1 as MNHNY and CDR2 as SVGAGI (reference sequence).

The chain joins TRBV5-1 to TRBJ1-1; possible D gene TRBD1, 5 bases. The CDR3 totals 15 residues. Germline CDR1 is SGHRS and CDR2 is YFSETQ. The V end was cut by 4 bases, the J end by 1 base, with 14 bases between. The CDR3 loop is CASSPEGSRNTEAFF. The CDR3 DNA follows: TGCGCCAGCAGCCCGGAGGGGAGCCGGAACACTGAAGCTTTCTTT.

The chain couples TRBV5-1 to TRBJ1-6; TRBD1 matches at 8 bases. The CDR3 consists of 18 residues. CDR1 is SGHRS and CDR2 is YFSETQ in the germline V gene. The ends lost 4 bases at V and 6 bases at J; junction bases unmatched: 15. The CDR3: CASSLGLTGQALNSPLHF. For the CDR3, the DNA is TGCGCCAGCAGCCTGGGCTTAACGGGACAGGCTCTTAATTCACCCCTCCACTTT.

V usage is TRBV11-2 and J usage is TRBJ1-1, with D possibly being TRBD1 (5 bases). Germline V gene lookup returns CDR1 SGHAT and CDR2 FQNNGV. The CDR3 length is 13 residues. Between the trimmed V and J ends, which lost 4 bases and 0 bases, there was a span of 6 bases. CDR3 nucleotide sequence: TGTGCCAGCAGCTCAGGGTTGAACACTGAAGCTTTCTTT. Translating it yields CASSSGLNTEAFF.

The chain couples TRBV19 to TRBJ2-4, with D perhaps assigned TRBD1 or TRBD2 (6 bases each). Trimming stripped 1 base from V and 1 base from J, with 8 bases between. In germline, CDR1 is LNHDA, CDR2 SQIVND (reference sequence). The CDR3 is made up of 15 amino acids. The CDR3 region has the DNA TGTGCCAGTAGTATAGGGGGGGCGGCCAAAAACATTCAGTACTTC. Translated, it gives CASSIGGAAKNIQYF.

The genes are TRBV28 and TRBJ1-2; perhaps TRBD1 as D (5 bases). Germline V CDR1 and CDR2: MDHEN, SYDVKM. V was trimmed by 3 bases and J by 4 bases, leaving 15 bases between them. The CDR3 totals 15 residues. The CDR3 is CASSFFDSSGYGYTF. CDR3 nucleotide sequence: TGTGCCAGCAGTTTTTTCGACAGCTCCGGCTATGGCTACACCTTC.

The CDR3 nucleotides read TGTGCCAGCAGACAGGGGATTAGCAATCAGCCCCAGCATTTT. Translated, it gives CASRQGISNQPQHF. The V call is TRBV28, the J call TRBJ1-5; 7 bases are shared with TRBD1. The ends lost 6 bases at V and 0 bases at J; junction bases unmatched: 2. The germline V gene has CDR1 MDHEN and CDR2 SYDVKM. CDR3 length: 14 residues.

This clone was found a few times. The genes are TRBV11-2 and TRBJ2-2; 7 nucleotides agree with TRBD1. Per the germline V gene, CDR1 is SGHAT and CDR2 is FQNNGV. The trim removed 1 base at V and 1 base at J, leaving 0 bases unmatched. This CDR3 contains 15 residues. The CDR3 loop is CASSLGQGNTGELFF. Here the CDR3 DNA reads TGTGCCAGCAGCTTAGGACAGGGGAACACCGGGGAGCTGTTTTTT.

The rearrangement uses TRBV12-2 and TRBJ1-2. TRBV12-2 is listed as a pseudogene. The CDR3 runs 16 residues. CDR3 protein: CASRLARDDLNYGYTF. CDR3 bases: TGTGCAAGTCGCTTAGCCCGGGACGACCTCAACTATGGCTACACCTTC.

In the case of this clone: This CDR3 is also generated by other DNA sequences in the sample. V and J are TRBV24-1 and TRBJ1-5; D is undetermined. Trimming cost V 0 bases and J 1 base, with 9 bases left between them. CDR1 is KGHDR, CDR2 SFDVKD, per germline. The CDR3 spans 16 residues. This CDR3 reads CATSDLGAESNQPQHF. CDR3 nucleotides: TGTGCCACCAGTGATTTGGGTGCGGAGAGCAATCAGCCCCAGCATTTT.